This is a list of T cell receptor beta chains from one sample in a study of T-cell reconstitution after alpha-beta-depleted transplantation in children. From the PCR reads, TCRdb called clonotypes with MiXCR, one entry per CDR3 protein. The table lists about 640,000 distinct CDR3 sequences, approximately 17% of them singletons. The starting material was PBMCs from the stem cell graft donor, obtained from the stem cell graft. These receptors were collected from a human donor who donated a stem cell graft to a child with acute myeloid leukemia. CDR3s include the opening cysteine and the closing phenylalanine or tryptophan. The order of the fields is V gene, J gene, clone size, D gene, CDR3 protein, CDR3 DNA. A D gene is named only where the DNA matches it firmly. The size of a clone is reported for some rows only, either as once, few or many, or as a class for expanded clones.

V: TRBV12-3/TRBV12-4
J: TRBJ2-5
size: .
D: .
CDR3: CASSLLKEAQGSEETQYF
DNA: TGTGCCAGCAGTTTACTTAAAGAGGCTCAGGGGAGTGAAGAGACCCAGTACTTC

V: TRBV5-1
J: TRBJ2-3
size: few
D: .
CDR3: CASSRTAYTDTQYF
DNA: TGCGCCAGCAGTCGCACGGCCTACACAGATACGCAGTATTTT

V: TRBV6-1
J: TRBJ2-7
size: .
D: .
CDR3: CASSEGPSPTYEQYF
DNA: TGTGCCAGCAGTGAGGGCCCCTCCCCTACCTACGAGCAGTACTTC

V: TRBV20-1
J: TRBJ1-1
size: many
D: .
CDR3: CSANPDTSRSTEAFF
DNA: TGCAGTGCTAACCCCGACACGTCAAGGAGCACTGAAGCTTTCTTT

V: TRBV20-1
J: TRBJ1-1
size: few
D: TRBD1
CDR3: CSATRQGFEAFF
DNA: TGCAGTGCTACTAGACAGGGCTTTGAAGCTTTCTTT

V: TRBV20-1
J: TRBJ1-2
size: few
D: .
CDR3: CSASGTFRYGYTF
DNA: TGCAGTGCTAGTGGGACTTTTCGCTATGGCTACACCTTC

V: TRBV5-1
J: TRBJ1-4
size: .
D: .
CDR3: CASSYTGFLHEKLFF
DNA: TGCGCCAGCAGCTATACAGGGTTTCTTCATGAAAAACTGTTTTTT

V: TRBV7-9
J: TRBJ2-5
size: few
D: .
CDR3: CASSLILETQYF
DNA: TGTGCCAGCAGCTTAATCCTGGAGACCCAGTACTTC

V: TRBV20-1
J: TRBJ2-3
size: many
D: .
CDR3: CSARAVWGTDTQYF
DNA: TGCAGTGCTAGAGCGGTGTGGGGCACAGATACGCAGTATTTT

V: TRBV5-1
J: TRBJ1-1
size: .
D: .
CDR3: CASSRDNTEAFF
DNA: TGCGCCAGCTCGAGAGATAACACTGAAGCTTTCTTT

V: TRBV12-3/TRBV12-4
J: TRBJ2-5
size: .
D: .
CDR3: CASSSRGNFQETQYF
DNA: TGTGCCAGCAGCTCCCGGGGGAACTTCCAAGAGACCCAGTACTTC

V: TRBV5-6
J: TRBJ1-5
size: .
D: TRBD1
CDR3: CASSRDRDSGPKHF
DNA: TGTGCCAGCAGCCGCGACCGGGACAGTGGCCCCAAGCATTTT

V: TRBV4-3
J: TRBJ2-3
size: .
D: .
CDR3: CASSQGAGDTQYF
DNA: TGCGCCAGCAGTCAAGGGGCGGGGGATACGCAGTATTTT

V: TRBV20-1
J: TRBJ1-1
size: many
D: .
CDR3: CSAIRYSNTEAFF
DNA: TGCAGTGCTATACGATACTCGAACACTGAAGCTTTCTTT

V: TRBV29-1
J: TRBJ2-5
size: few
D: TRBD2
CDR3: CSVDPSGGGETQYF
DNA: TGCAGCGTTGATCCTAGCGGGGGGGGGGAGACCCAGTACTTC

V: TRBV6-1
J: TRBJ2-5
size: few
D: TRBD2
CDR3: CASSPPLAGGKETQYF
DNA: TGTGCCAGCAGTCCCCCGCTAGCGGGGGGGAAAGAGACCCAGTACTTC

V: TRBV7-9
J: TRBJ1-4
size: few
D: .
CDR3: CASSLAAGVEKLFF
DNA: TGTGCCAGCAGCTTAGCGGCCGGAGTAGAAAAACTGTTTTTT

V: TRBV29-1
J: TRBJ2-6
size: .
D: .
CDR3: CSVSTPADVLTF
DNA: TGCAGCGTCTCGACACCAGCGGACGTCCTGACTTTC

V: TRBV12-3/TRBV12-4
J: TRBJ1-2
size: few
D: .
CDR3: CASSLNGHGYGYTF
DNA: TGTGCCAGCAGTTTAAACGGACACGGCTATGGCTACACCTTC

V: TRBV5-1
J: TRBJ1-2
size: few
D: .
CDR3: CASSLTPWQPYGYTF
DNA: TGCGCCAGCAGCTTGACCCCGTGGCAGCCCTATGGCTACACCTTC

V: TRBV4-2
J: TRBJ1-4
size: few
D: .
CDR3: CASSPNEGLFF
DNA: TGTGCCAGCAGCCCCAATGAGGGTCTGTTTTTT

V: TRBV5-1
J: TRBJ2-3
size: many
D: .
CDR3: CASSLEETSTDTQYF
DNA: TGCGCCAGCAGCTTGGAGGAGACTAGCACAGATACGCAGTATTTT

V: TRBV15
J: TRBJ2-4
size: .
D: .
CDR3: CATSRDHRDKNIQYF
DNA: TGTGCCACCAGCAGAGATCACCGGGACAAAAACATTCAGTACTTC

V: TRBV20-1
J: TRBJ2-7
size: many
D: TRBD2
CDR3: CSAISPGTRFAEQYF
DNA: TGCAGTGCAATTAGCCCCGGGACTAGATTTGCCGAGCAGTACTTC

V: TRBV20-1
J: TRBJ1-1
size: many
D: .
CDR3: CSAPLYTEAFF
DNA: TGCAGTGCGCCCCTTTACACTGAAGCTTTCTTT

V: TRBV6-1
J: TRBJ1-4
size: .
D: TRBD1
CDR3: CASRSGTANEKLFF
DNA: TGTGCCAGCAGATCCGGGACAGCTAATGAAAAACTGTTTTTT

V: TRBV12-3/TRBV12-4
J: TRBJ2-5
size: .
D: TRBD1
CDR3: CASSHRDRSKTQYF
DNA: TGTGCCAGCAGTCACCGGGACAGGTCCAAGACCCAGTACTTC

V: TRBV18
J: TRBJ1-5
size: .
D: TRBD1
CDR3: CASSPRDRISNQPQHF
DNA: TGTGCCAGCTCACCCCGGGACAGGATTAGCAATCAGCCCCAGCATTTT

V: TRBV29-1
J: TRBJ2-5
size: few
D: .
CDR3: CSVVRPETQYF
DNA: TGCAGCGTTGTCCGTCCGGAGACCCAGTACTTC

V: TRBV7-6
J: TRBJ1-6
size: many
D: .
CDR3: CASSSSGTENSPLHF
DNA: TGTGCCAGCAGCTCCTCCGGGACGGAAAATTCACCCCTCCACTTT

V: TRBV7-2
J: TRBJ1-5
size: .
D: .
CDR3: CASSLFSRERDQPQHF
DNA: TGTGCCAGCAGCTTATTCAGCAGGGAGCGTGATCAGCCCCAGCATTTT

V: TRBV29-1
J: TRBJ2-1
size: many
D: TRBD2
CDR3: CSPTSGGEQFF
DNA: TGCAGCCCGACTAGCGGTGGTGAGCAGTTCTTC

V: TRBV7-2
J: TRBJ2-2
size: few
D: .
CDR3: CASSSLFRGTGELFF
DNA: TGTGCCAGCAGCTCCCTCTTCAGGGGCACCGGGGAGCTGTTTTTT

V: TRBV20-1
J: TRBJ1-5
size: many
D: .
CDR3: CSARATGDVRKDQPQHF
DNA: TGCAGTGCTAGAGCCACGGGGGACGTTAGGAAGGATCAGCCCCAGCATTTT

V: TRBV29-1
J: TRBJ2-3
size: few
D: TRBD2
CDR3: CSVNRGGGTDTQYF
DNA: TGCAGCGTTAATCGGGGGGGCGGGACAGATACGCAGTATTTT

V: TRBV11-2
J: TRBJ2-6
size: few
D: .
CDR3: CASSSTLSTGKQRPVLTF
DNA: TGTGCCAGCAGCTCGACCCTATCCACGGGGAAACAACGTCCCGTCCTGACTTTC

V: TRBV7-9
J: TRBJ2-5
size: few
D: .
CDR3: CASSLVPGQETQYF
DNA: TGTGCCAGCAGCTTAGTTCCCGGGCAAGAGACCCAGTACTTC

V: TRBV7-2
J: TRBJ2-3
size: few
D: .
CDR3: CASSLSSQDTQYF
DNA: TGTGCCAGCAGCTTATCCTCACAAGATACGCAGTATTTT

V: TRBV3-1
J: TRBJ2-1
size: .
D: .
CDR3: CASSHATGRGNEQFF
DNA: TGTGCCAGCAGCCATGCTACAGGGAGGGGGAATGAGCAGTTCTTC

V: TRBV20-1
J: TRBJ2-1
size: many
D: TRBD2
CDR3: CSARDQTSGDPFAYNEQFF
DNA: TGCAGTGCTAGAGACCAGACTAGCGGGGACCCCTTTGCATACAATGAGCAGTTCTTC

V: TRBV20-1
J: TRBJ1-1
size: many
D: TRBD1
CDR3: CSARATTGGGGRTEAFF
DNA: TGCAGTGCTAGAGCGACGACAGGGGGCGGGGGAAGGACTGAAGCTTTCTTT

V: TRBV24-1
J: TRBJ2-3
size: .
D: TRBD2
CDR3: CATSAPNRPAGGPDDTQYF
DNA: TGTGCCACCAGTGCTCCGAACCGGCCAGCGGGGGGGCCCGACGATACGCAGTATTTT

V: TRBV24-1
J: TRBJ2-1
size: few
D: .
CDR3: CATSEQGGYEQFF
DNA: TGTGCCACCAGTGAGCAGGGGGGATATGAGCAGTTCTTC

V: TRBV12-3/TRBV12-4
J: TRBJ1-2
size: few
D: .
CDR3: CASSFGPGGDYGYTF
DNA: TGTGCCAGCAGTTTTGGGCCCGGAGGGGACTATGGCTACACCTTC

V: TRBV30
J: TRBJ1-4
size: few
D: .
CDR3: CAWSRGATNEKLFF
DNA: TGTGCCTGGAGTAGGGGCGCAACTAATGAAAAACTGTTTTTT

V: TRBV13
J: TRBJ2-2
size: many
D: .
CDR3: CASSLEGQNTGELFF
DNA: TGTGCCAGCAGCTTAGAGGGTCAGAACACCGGGGAGCTGTTTTTT

V: TRBV6-5
J: TRBJ1-5
size: few
D: .
CDR3: CASSSGTIRRQPQHF
DNA: TGTGCCAGCAGTTCGGGGACGATCAGGCGTCAGCCCCAGCATTTT

V: TRBV28
J: TRBJ1-5
size: many
D: .
CDR3: CASGARSRQPQHF
DNA: TGTGCCAGCGGGGCCCGGTCACGGCAGCCCCAGCATTTT

V: TRBV2
J: TRBJ2-2
size: .
D: .
CDR3: CASSNPAQHTGELFF
DNA: TGTGCCAGCAGTAACCCAGCCCAGCACACCGGGGAGCTGTTTTTT

V: TRBV20-1
J: TRBJ1-6
size: many
D: .
CDR3: CSARDRSGSPLHF
DNA: TGCAGTGCCCGGGACCGCAGTGGGTCACCCCTCCACTTT

V: TRBV5-6
J: TRBJ2-5
size: few
D: .
CDR3: CASRLQGFQETQYF
DNA: TGTGCCAGCAGGTTACAGGGTTTCCAAGAGACCCAGTACTTC

V: TRBV15
J: TRBJ2-3
size: .
D: .
CDR3: CATSKGSRGNTQYF
DNA: TGTGCCACCAGCAAGGGTAGTCGTGGGAATACGCAGTATTTT

V: TRBV5-6
J: TRBJ2-3
size: .
D: TRBD2
CDR3: CASSLTSEATDTQYF
DNA: TGTGCCAGCAGCTTGACTAGCGAAGCCACAGATACGCAGTATTTT

V: TRBV4-3
J: TRBJ2-3
size: .
D: .
CDR3: CASSKGGAPPDTQYF
DNA: TGCGCCAGCAGCAAAGGGGGGGCTCCCCCAGATACGCAGTATTTT

V: TRBV5-1
J: TRBJ2-3
size: few
D: TRBD1
CDR3: CASSHNRGSQDTQYF
DNA: TGCGCCAGCAGCCATAACAGGGGGAGTCAAGATACGCAGTATTTT

V: TRBV12-3/TRBV12-4
J: TRBJ2-5
size: many
D: TRBD1
CDR3: CATTRTGRDIQYF
DNA: TGTGCCACCACCCGGACAGGCAGAGACATCCAGTACTTC

V: TRBV10-2
J: TRBJ1-1
size: .
D: .
CDR3: CASSEPPPAGGAEAFF
DNA: TGCGCCAGCAGTGAGCCACCCCCTGCGGGAGGCGCTGAAGCTTTCTTT

V: TRBV29-1
J: TRBJ1-2
size: many
D: TRBD1
CDR3: CSVAGDRTNGYTF
DNA: TGCAGCGTTGCTGGGGACAGGACTAATGGCTACACCTTC

V: TRBV7-2
J: TRBJ2-1
size: many
D: TRBD2
CDR3: CASSSGLARYNEQFF
DNA: TGTGCCAGCAGCTCCGGACTAGCACGCTACAATGAGCAGTTCTTC